This T cell receptor (beta chain) was sequenced during a study of molecular identifiers for immune sequencing clone quantification. On this clonotype: The antigen is unknown. Sequence at one end of the junction differs from germline and may be a read error.

TCRdb reprocessed the PCR reads via MiXCR and lists one record per CDR3 protein. The table lists about half a million distinct CDR3 sequences, 20% to 25% of them singletons, with 0.7% to 0.95% in the top ten. Findings and caveats of the study: Effector cells had over 99% of their molecules in clones above 20 RNA copies, while naive cells had under 1%.

The CDR3 is 13 amino acids. Germline lookup yields CDR1 SGHRS and CDR2 YFSETQ. The sample taken for sequencing was naive CD8+ T cells from blood, with Jurkat cell RNA spiked in. Subset meaning: FACS-sorted CD8+CD4-CCR7+CD45RA+ naive T cells. The J gene is TRBJ1-1, the V gene TRBV5-1; no definite D call. The sequence was obtained from a human donor in good health. Some libraries in this study had Jurkat cell RNA spiked in. The CDR3 DNA reads TGCTCCAGCAGCCTGGGCCAGAACACTGAAGCTTTCTTT. Its translation is CSSSLGQNTEAFF.